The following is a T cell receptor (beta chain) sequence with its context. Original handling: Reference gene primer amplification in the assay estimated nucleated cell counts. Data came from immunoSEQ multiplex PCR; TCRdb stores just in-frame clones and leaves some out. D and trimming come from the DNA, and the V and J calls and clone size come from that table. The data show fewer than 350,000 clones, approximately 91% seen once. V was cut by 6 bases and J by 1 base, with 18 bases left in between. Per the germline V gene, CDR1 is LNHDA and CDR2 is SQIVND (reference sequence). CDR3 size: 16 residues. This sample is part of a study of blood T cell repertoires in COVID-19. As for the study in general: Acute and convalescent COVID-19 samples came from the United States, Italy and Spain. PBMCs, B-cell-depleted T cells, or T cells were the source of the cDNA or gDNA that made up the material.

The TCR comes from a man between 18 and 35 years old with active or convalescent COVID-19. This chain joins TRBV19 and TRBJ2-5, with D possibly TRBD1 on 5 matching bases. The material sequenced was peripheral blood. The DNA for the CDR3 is TGTGCCAGTAGCAAAGGGGATCGCCGGAGCCAAGAGACCCAGTACTTC. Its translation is CASSKGDRRSQETQYF.